The 17 T cell receptor beta chains below come from one sample, sequenced in a study of OX40 agonist ivuxolimab in advanced cancers. Data came from immunoSEQ multiplex PCR; TCRdb stores just in-frame clones and leaves some out. Here the sample spans some 80,000 clones, 85% to 90% being singletons. Here the sequenced sample was CD4+ or CD8+ T cells sorted from blood, taken in a trial of the OX40 agonist ivuxolimab. Every receptor here comes from an adult with an advanced solid tumor such as melanoma, head and neck, liver or kidney cancer.

CDR3 DNA sequence: TGCGCCAGCAGCGGCGGGACAGGGGGGTACCAAGAGACCCAGTACTTC. Its translation: CASSGGTGGYQETQYF. The chain is built from TRBV5-1 and TRBJ2-5; 11 nucleotides agree with TRBD1. The CDR3 has 16 residues. Trimming cost V 4 bases and J 0 bases; bases outside gene matches: 5. Per germline, CDR1 SGHRS and CDR2 YFSETQ.

The CDR3 DNA follows: TGTGCCAGCAGCCCCGGCGACCAGCCCCAGCATTTT. Amino acids: CASSPGDQPQHF. The gene calls are TRBV7-2 and TRBJ1-5; D gene unclear. V was cut by 5 bases and J by 7 bases, with 9 bases left in between. Germline V gene sequence: CDR1 SGHTA, CDR2 FQGNSA. CDR3 size: 12 residues.

Regarding this clone: The sample holds other DNA sequences that translate to the same CDR3. J is TRBJ2-1 and V is TRBV7-2; 11 positions agree with TRBD2. This CDR3 has 15 residues. Looked up from germline, CDR1 is SGHTA and CDR2 is FQGNSA. The J segment lost 4 bases and the V segment lost 4 bases, leaving 3 bases of the junction unmatched. Here the CDR3 reads CASSSPSGGYNEQFF. DNA of the CDR3: TGTGCCAGCAGCTCGCCTAGCGGGGGGTACAATGAGCAGTTCTTC.

The V gene is TRBV11-2, the J gene TRBJ2-1; D possibly corresponds to TRBD2 (5 bases). Trimming took 0 bases from V and 8 from J, leaving 8 bases between them. The CDR3 length is 13 residues. Germline CDR1 is SGHAT and CDR2 is FQNNGV. The CDR3: CASSLDRGYEQFF. The DNA for the CDR3 is TGTGCCAGCAGCTTAGATAGAGGGTATGAGCAGTTCTTC.

As DNA, the CDR3 is TGTGCCAGCAGCTTAGGTTCACCCCTCCACTTT. This sequence encodes CASSLGSPLHF. This chain joins TRBV11-2 and TRBJ1-6; no firm D call. V was clipped by 1 base and J by 9 bases, with 1 base between them. This CDR3 has 11 amino acids. The germline V gene has CDR1 SGHAT and CDR2 FQNNGV.

J is TRBJ2-4 and V is TRBV9, with D perhaps TRBD2 (6 bases). Trimming removed 4 bases from V and 9 bases from J, with 23 bases in between. The CDR3 length is 16 residues. CDR1 is SGDLS and CDR2 is YYNGEE in the germline V gene. The CDR3, as DNA: TGTGCCAGCAGCCCCCGGGACTCTGGGGGGACGGGCATTCAGTACTTC. Protein sequence: CASSPRDSGGTGIQYF.

This clone was seen a single time. This sample also contains other DNA sequences that code for the same CDR3. This chain joins TRBV7-9 and TRBJ1-1; D might be TRBD1 (5 bases). Trimming took 5 bases from V and 0 from J, leaving 7 bases between them. The CDR3 is 13 amino acids. Germline CDR1 is SEHNR and CDR2 is FQNEAQ (reference sequence). Here the CDR3 reads CASSPTVNTEAFF. DNA of the CDR3: TGTGCCAGCAGCCCGACAGTGAACACTGAAGCTTTCTTT.

The V call is TRBV6-6, the J call TRBJ1-1; TRBD1 might be the D (6 bases). The V gene's germline CDR1 is MNHNY and CDR2 SVGAGI (reference sequence). This CDR3 has 12 residues. Trimming removed 7 bases from V and 10 bases from J, with 16 bases in between. CDR3 region: CASNLQGEVAFF. CDR3 coding DNA: TGTGCCAGCAATCTACAGGGAGAGGTAGCTTTCTTT.

The V gene is TRBV14, the J gene TRBJ2-5, with D possibly matching TRBD2 (5 bases). There are 14 residues in the CDR3. Germline values: CDR1 SGHDN, CDR2 FVKESK. Between the trimmed V and J ends, which lost 5 bases and 0 bases, there was a span of 10 bases. The CDR3 protein is CASSSGGHQETQYF. For the CDR3, the DNA is TGTGCCAGCAGCTCTGGAGGACACCAAGAGACCCAGTACTTC.

This clone was seen just once. The chain uses TRBV5-1 and TRBJ2-3; a possible D gene is TRBD1 (7 bases). The germline V and J ends were trimmed by 4 bases and 2 bases, with 17 bases remaining between them. The V gene's germline CDR1 is SGHRS and CDR2 YFSETQ. This CDR3 is built from 16 residues. The CDR3 sequence is CASSKRRGPATDTQYF. CDR3 coding DNA: TGCGCCAGCAGCAAAAGGAGGGGGCCTGCCACAGATACGCAGTATTTT.

Only one count was recorded for this clone. V is TRBV7-3 and J is TRBJ2-3, with D perhaps TRBD1 (6 bases). From germline, CDR1 is SGHTA and CDR2 FQGTGA. The CDR3 is 13 amino acids. The V gene lost 6 bases and the J gene lost 5 bases, with 12 bases spanning the gap. The CDR3 region is CASSMGAGDTQYF. DNA of the CDR3: TGTGCCAGCAGTATGGGGGCAGGAGATACGCAGTATTTT.

V is TRBV4-3 and J is TRBJ2-1; D not resolved. CDR1 is LGHNA, CDR2 YSLEER, per germline. Trimming cost V 0 bases and J 0 bases, with 12 bases left between them. The length of the CDR3 is 17 residues. The CDR3 here is CASSQDPSSSSYNEQFF. The CDR3, as DNA: TGCGCCAGCAGCCAAGATCCCAGTTCGAGCTCCTACAATGAGCAGTTCTTC.

This clone was counted only a few times. The chain uses TRBV2 and TRBJ1-2; D ambiguous. Germline-derived CDR1 and CDR2 are SNHLY and FYNNEI. The CDR3 loop spans 12 amino acids. V was clipped by 8 bases and J by 2 bases, with 9 bases between them. CDR3 sequence reads: CASSPQNYGYTF. DNA of the CDR3: TGTGCCAGCTCCCCACAGAACTATGGCTACACCTTC.

V usage is TRBV19 and J usage is TRBJ2-1; maybe TRBD2 (5 bases). The V gene's germline CDR1 is LNHDA and CDR2 SQIVND (reference sequence). With 5 bases removed from V and 3 bases from J, the gap between germline ends came to 11 bases. The CDR3 runs 14 residues. The CDR3 loop is CASSSGIYYNEQFF. CDR3 coding DNA: TGTGCCAGTAGTTCCGGGATTTACTACAATGAGCAGTTCTTC.

The count of this clone is one. The rearrangement links TRBV7-5 to TRBJ2-1; TRBD2, the table's D call, lacks a check against the DNA. TRBV7-5 represents a pseudogene. This CDR3 spans 13 amino acids. The DNA for the CDR3 is TGTGCCAGAAGCTTAGACGGGGGACATGAGCAGTTCTTC. Translating gives CARSLDGGHEQFF.

V is TRBV13 and J is TRBJ1-6; the match to TRBD1 covers 8 bases. Germline V gene lookup returns CDR1 PRHDT and CDR2 FYEKMQ (reference sequence). With V trimmed by 5 bases and J by 10 bases, 16 bases remained unmatched. The CDR3 covers 17 residues. CDR3 protein: CASSQNSGRGQGSPLHF. CDR3 DNA: TGTGCCAGCAGCCAAAATTCGGGCAGGGGGCAAGGGTCACCCCTCCACTTT.

The J gene is TRBJ2-3, the V gene TRBV5-4, with TRBD2 matching over 13 bases. With V trimmed by 0 bases and J by 5 bases, 9 bases remained unmatched. This CDR3 comprises 18 residues. Germline assignment: CDR1 SGHNT and CDR2 YYREEE (reference sequence). The CDR3, as DNA: TGTGCCAGCAGCTTGGGTCTACTAGCGGGGGGGATGGTAGATACGCAGTATTTT. Its protein is CASSLGLLAGGMVDTQYF. Looking up the rest from reference TRBV5-4 and TRBJ2-3 gives the full variable domain: ETGVTQSPTHLIKTRGQQVTLRCSSQSGHNTVSWYQQALGQGPQFIFQYYREEENGRGNFPPRFSGLQFPNYSSELNVNALELDDSALYLCASSLGLLAGGMVDTQYFGPGTRLTVL.